This TCR beta chain was obtained from a study of shared clonotypes between healthy human individuals. The sample holds a few counts of this clone. This CDR3 is built from 16 residues. Germline assignment: CDR1 SGHVS and CDR2 FNYEAQ. Unmatched junction bases numbered 11, after V lost 5 bases and J lost 4 bases. Profiling relied on immunoSEQ multiplex PCR, and the TCRdb table lists in-frame clones only, not all of them. The data contain about 1.5 million clones, about 96% of them singletons. The origin of this receptor is a man in his thirties or forties in good health. The J gene is TRBJ2-1, the V gene TRBV7-6, with 7 nucleotides matching TRBD1. The material sequenced was naive CD4+ T cells sorted from blood. The sample's subset: CD45RA+ positively selected. The CDR3 DNA follows: TGTGCCAGCAGCATCCACGGACAGGTGGTTTACAATGAGCAGTTCTTC. Its translation: CASSIHGQVVYNEQFF. Combining the CDR3 with reference TRBV7-6 and TRBJ2-1 gives the whole variable domain GAGVSQSPRYKVTKRGQDVALRCDPISGHVSLYWYRQALGQGPEFLTYFNYEAQQDKSGLPNDRFSAERPEGSISTLTIQRTEQRDSAMYRCASSIHGQVVYNEQFFGPGTRLTVL.